This TCR beta chain comes out of a study of T cells in Graves' hyperthyroidism and ophthalmopathy. Template material for amplifying TCR beta CDR3 regions consisted of RNA transcripts. TCR CDR3 underwent first-round RT-PCR with the HTBI primer set. TCRdb used MiXCR to reprocess the multiplex PCR reads, holding one entry per CDR3 protein. This table holds 95,000 to 110,000 distinct CDR3 sequences, approximately 15% found once. Trimming cost V 4 bases and J 4 bases, with 13 bases left between them. The CDR3 length is 13 residues. Germline V gene data show CDR1 as SQVTM and CDR2 as ANQGSEA. This clonotype was seen at least ten times. The definition of stable Graves' hyperthyroidism was no ophthalmopathy progression within 18 months.

The source of this sequence is a woman aged 45 to 65 with Graves' hyperthyroidism. The sample comprised blood. The V and J genes are TRBV29-1 and TRBJ1-2; TRBD1 might be the D (5 bases). The CDR3 protein is CSVGVDTGYGYTF. The CDR3 DNA is TGCAGCGTTGGAGTGGACACGGGCTATGGCTACACCTTC.